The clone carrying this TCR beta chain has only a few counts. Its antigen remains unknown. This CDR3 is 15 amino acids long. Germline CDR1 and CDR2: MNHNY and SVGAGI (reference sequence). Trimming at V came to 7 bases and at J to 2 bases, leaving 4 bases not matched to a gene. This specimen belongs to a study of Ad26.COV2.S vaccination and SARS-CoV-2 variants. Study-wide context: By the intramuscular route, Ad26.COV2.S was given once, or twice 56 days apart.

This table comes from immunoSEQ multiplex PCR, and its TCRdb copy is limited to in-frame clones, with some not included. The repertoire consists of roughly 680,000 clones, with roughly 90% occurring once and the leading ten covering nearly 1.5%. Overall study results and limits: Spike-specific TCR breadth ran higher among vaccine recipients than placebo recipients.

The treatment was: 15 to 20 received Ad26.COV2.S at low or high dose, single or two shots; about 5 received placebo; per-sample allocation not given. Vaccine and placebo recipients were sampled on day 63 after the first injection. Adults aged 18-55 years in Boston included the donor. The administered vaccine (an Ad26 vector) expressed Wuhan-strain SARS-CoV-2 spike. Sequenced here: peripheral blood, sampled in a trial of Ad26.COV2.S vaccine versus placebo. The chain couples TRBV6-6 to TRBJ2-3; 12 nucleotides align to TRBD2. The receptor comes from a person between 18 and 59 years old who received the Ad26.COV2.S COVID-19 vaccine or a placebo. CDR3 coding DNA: TGTGCCAGCAAAGGACTAGCGGGGCTCACAGATACGCAGTATTTT. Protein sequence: CASKGLAGLTDTQYF.